This TCR beta chain was obtained from a study of Graves' ophthalmopathy and Graves' hyperthyroidism. The PBMCs had their origin in 10 ml of fresh peripheral blood. Study results and caveats: Most expanded clonotypes from thyroid (those above 0.001 frequency) were also found in blood.

Amplification of the TCR beta CDR3 regions used RNA transcripts (as template). HTBI-primed first-round RT-PCR preceded second-round multiplex PCR. MiXCR was run by TCRdb on the multiplex PCR reads, yielding one entry per CDR3 protein. This sample has 660,000 or so distinct CDR3 sequences; over 40% occur once, and the top ten carry more than 2.5%. The CDR3 sequence is 13 residues long. V was pared by 4 bases and J by 6 bases, with 12 bases between. CDR1 and CDR2 from the germline V gene are MNHNS and SASEGT. A note on this clonotype: Its cognate antigen is unknown.

This clonotype was obtained from an adult man with Graves' ophthalmopathy. The chain has TRBV6-1 and TRBJ1-2; no definite D call. Sequenced sample: peripheral blood. The CDR3 here is CASSAPGANGYTF. CDR3 nucleotide sequence: TGTGCCAGCAGTGCCCCGGGAGCGAATGGCTACACCTTC.